A selection of T cell receptor beta chains follows, all from one sample in a study of OX40 agonist ivuxolimab in advanced cancers. Method: immunoSEQ multiplex PCR; TCRdb's copy keeps in-frame clones and lacks some. Of 70,000 or so clones in the sample, more than 85% were seen once. The sequencing here drew on CD4+ or CD8+ T cells sorted from blood, taken in a trial of the OX40 agonist ivuxolimab. The receptor source for this set is an adult with an advanced solid tumor such as melanoma, head and neck, liver or kidney cancer. CDR3s include the opening cysteine and the closing phenylalanine or tryptophan. D genes are given only for firm matches. The listing skips clone size in some rows; elsewhere it reads once, few, many or a size class.

V gene,D gene,clone size,J gene,CDR3 DNA,CDR3 protein
TRBV5-1,TRBD1,-,TRBJ2-7,TGCGCCAGCAGCTTAAGAGGAGAGGGGGCCCCCGAGCAGTACTTC,CASSLRGEGAPEQYF
TRBV27,TRBD1,-,TRBJ2-7,TGTGCCAGCAGAAAATCAGGGGGCTCCTACGAGCAGTACTTC,CASRKSGGSYEQYF
TRBV14,-,-,TRBJ1-6,TGTGCCAGCAGCCAAGCTCCCGCAGCCTCACCCCTCCACTTT,CASSQAPAASPLHF
TRBV28,TRBD2,-,TRBJ2-4,TGTGCCAGCAGTTTACTAGCGGGAGGTGCAAACATTCAGTACTTC,CASSLLAGGANIQYF
TRBV19,TRBD2,-,TRBJ2-1,TGTGCCAGTAGTATCGGGACTAGCGGGGTATACAATGAGCAGTTCTTC,CASSIGTSGVYNEQFF
TRBV11-1,TRBD2,-,TRBJ2-1,TGTGCCAGCAGCTTAGACCCTAGCGGGAGGGACAATGAGCAGTTCTTC,CASSLDPSGRDNEQFF
TRBV12-5,TRBD1,-,TRBJ1-3,TGTGCTAGTGGTATAGACAGGGGGATCTCTGGAAACACCATATATTTT,CASGIDRGISGNTIYF
TRBV10-3,-,-,TRBJ1-5,TGTGCCATCAAAAACTCGGGACTTCACGTCCAGCCCCAGCATTTT,CAIKNSGLHVQPQHF
TRBV7-8,-,-,TRBJ1-1,TGTGCCAGCAGCCGTATGACAGGTGAAGCTTTCTTT,CASSRMTGEAFF
TRBV19,TRBD1,-,TRBJ1-2,TGTGCCAGTAGTCTCGGGACAGCGAGGGGCTACACCTTC,CASSLGTARGYTF
TRBV30,-,-,TRBJ2-7,TGTGCCTGGCTAGATAACTACGAGCAGTACTTC,CAWLDNYEQYF
TRBV7-2,-,-,TRBJ2-7,TGTGCCAGCAGCTTAGAAGTAGGTCCGATTTACGAGCAGTACTTC,CASSLEVGPIYEQYF
TRBV7-3,TRBD2,-,TRBJ2-1,TGTGCCAGCAGCGCCCCCGGGACTAGCGGGCGAAATGAGCAGTTCTTC,CASSAPGTSGRNEQFF
TRBV6-4,TRBD1,-,TRBJ1-5,TGTGCCAGCAGTGAAAGAGGGGGCTTAAATCAGCCCCAGCATTTT,CASSERGGLNQPQHF
TRBV7-9,-,few,TRBJ2-3,TGTGCCAGCAGCCCCCTGGGGCGACAGGTTCGCACAGATACGCAGTATTTT,CASSPLGRQVRTDTQYF
TRBV10-1,TRBD2,-,TRBJ2-3,TGCGCCAGCAGTTCTAGCGGGAGGGCCCCAGATACGCAGTATTTT,CASSSSGRAPDTQYF
TRBV5-4,-,once,TRBJ1-4,TGTGCCAGCAGCTTTACCGGGAGTGAAAAACTGTTTTTT,CASSFTGSEKLFF
TRBV10-3,-,-,TRBJ2-2,TGTGCCATCAGGGAATTAGCGGCGAACACCGGGGAGCTGTTTTTT,CAIRELAANTGELFF
TRBV6-5,-,-,TRBJ1-5,TGTGCCAGCAGCCCGACCAGAACCCAGCCCCAGCATTTT,CASSPTRTQPQHF
TRBV27,-,-,TRBJ1-5,TGTGCCAGCAGTTTTCTGGGCCCCGGCAGCAATCAGCCCCAGCATTTT,CASSFLGPGSNQPQHF
TRBV5-6,TRBD1,-,TRBJ1-1,TGTGCCAGCAGCCGGGCCAACAGGGGGACTGAAGCTTTCTTT,CASSRANRGTEAFF
TRBV6-6,TRBD2,-,TRBJ2-7,TGTGCCAGCAGTTACTCTAGCGGGCTACCCTACGAGCAGTACTTC,CASSYSSGLPYEQYF
TRBV5-6,TRBD1,-,TRBJ1-6,TGTGCCAGCACCCTGGACAGGGGCTCACCCCTCCACTTT,CASTLDRGSPLHF
TRBV5-6,TRBD1,-,TRBJ1-2,TGTGCCAGCAGCGGGGACAGGGTTGATGGCTACACCTTC,CASSGDRVDGYTF
TRBV29-1,-,-,TRBJ1-1,TGCAGCGCCAACAGCAAAATGAACACTGAAGCTTTCTTT,CSANSKMNTEAFF
TRBV19,-,-,TRBJ2-3,TGTGCCACCAAACGGGACTCTCAAGATACGCAGTATTTT,CATKRDSQDTQYF
TRBV27,-,-,TRBJ1-4,TGTGCCAGCAGTTGGTACGGCAGGGAGAATGAAAAACTGTTTTTT,CASSWYGRENEKLFF
TRBV14,TRBD1,-,TRBJ1-6,TGTGCCAGCAGCCCGGACAGGGGTATTGGTTCACCCCTCCACTTT,CASSPDRGIGSPLHF
TRBV5-1,-,-,TRBJ1-2,TGCGCCAGCAGCTTGGACAGGACGATTGGCTACACCTTC,CASSLDRTIGYTF
TRBV5-6,TRBD1,-,TRBJ1-4,TGTGCCAGCAGCTTGGGTAGGGGGCGTGAAAAACTGTTTTTT,CASSLGRGREKLFF
TRBV29-1,-,-,TRBJ1-1,TGCAGCGTTGGGGGGGAAGGGCCGTTCACTGAAGCTTTCTTT,CSVGGEGPFTEAFF
TRBV28,-,-,TRBJ2-3,TGTGCCAGCAGTCCCGGGACTAGCACAGATACGCAGTATTTT,CASSPGTSTDTQYF
TRBV7-9,TRBD2,-,TRBJ2-1,TGTGCCAGCAGCTCTAGCGGGTACTCCTACAATGAGCAGTTCTTC,CASSSSGYSYNEQFF
TRBV7-7,TRBD1,-,TRBJ2-7,TGTGCCAGCAGCCTAATTACAGGGGACGAGCAGTACTTC,CASSLITGDEQYF
TRBV27,-,-,TRBJ2-3,TGTGCCAGCAGCTTCGGTACAGTGAGCACAGATACGCAGTATTTT,CASSFGTVSTDTQYF
TRBV14,-,-,TRBJ2-5,TGTGCCAGCAGCCGACACAGGGACCAAGAGACCCAGTACTTC,CASSRHRDQETQYF
TRBV7-6,TRBD2,-,TRBJ2-1,TGTGCCAGCAGCTTAGCGCTAAGCGGGAGAAACAATGAGCAGTTCTTC,CASSLALSGRNNEQFF
TRBV19,-,-,TRBJ2-7,TGTGCCAGTAGAACTGATGGGACGGCAACCTACGAGCAGTACTTC,CASRTDGTATYEQYF
TRBV7-9,-,-,TRBJ2-7,TGTGCCAGCAGCTTATTGGTAAACTCCTACGAGCAGTACTTC,CASSLLVNSYEQYF
TRBV10-2,-,-,TRBJ2-6,TGCGCCAGCAGTGAGGTGGGGGGCCGGTCTGGGGCCAACGTCCTGACTTTC,CASSEVGGRSGANVLTF
TRBV7-9,-,-,TRBJ2-4,TGTGCCAGCAGCTTATCAGGGGCCAGAGATTTTAGCGCCAAAAACATTCAGTACTTC,CASSLSGARDFSAKNIQYF
TRBV7-8,TRBD1,-,TRBJ2-7,TGTGCCAGCAGCTTAGTTGTTCAGGGGGTTCGCGAGCAGTACTTC,CASSLVVQGVREQYF
TRBV6-6,-,-,TRBJ1-2,TGTGCCAGCAGGGTCGCGGACTATGGCTACACCTTC,CASRVADYGYTF
TRBV7-9,-,once,TRBJ2-7,TGTGCCAGCAGCATGTCGTGGCCGGGCTCCTACGAGCAGTACTTC,CASSMSWPGSYEQYF
TRBV27,TRBD2,-,TRBJ2-7,TGTGCCAGCAGTAACCCGGGACTAGCGGGAGGGCCTGACGAGCAGTACTTC,CASSNPGLAGGPDEQYF
TRBV14,-,-,TRBJ1-2,TGTGCCAGCAGCCAAGATCGTGGTAGCTCCGGTGGCTACACCTTC,CASSQDRGSSGGYTF
TRBV5-1,-,-,TRBJ1-1,TGCGCCAGCAGCTTGGCCGGCTTAGGGGGGGCCATTTCCATGAACACTGAAGCTTTCTTT,CASSLAGLGGAISMNTEAFF
TRBV27,-,-,TRBJ1-2,TGTGCCAGCAGCCCCGGGGCCCCGGCAGGGTATACCTATGGCTACACCTTC,CASSPGAPAGYTYGYTF
TRBV6-5,-,-,TRBJ1-3,TGTGCCAGCAGCGAGGGACGGTTCTCTGGAAACACCATATATTTT,CASSEGRFSGNTIYF
TRBV9,-,-,TRBJ2-1,TGTGCCAGCAGCGTAGTATTAGCGAGTGAGCAGTTCTTC,CASSVVLASEQFF
TRBV10-3,-,once,TRBJ2-2,TGTGCCATCAGTGGAAGAGAGGGTGGGGAGCTGTTTTTT,CAISGREGGELFF
TRBV5-1,-,-,TRBJ2-5,TGCGCCAGCACGGACCCCGGAGGGATGGAGACCCAGTACTTC,CASTDPGGMETQYF
TRBV27,-,-,TRBJ2-7,TGTGCCACTAAATTTGAAGGTAGCGGAGACTACGAGCAGTACTTC,CATKFEGSGDYEQYF